This T cell receptor beta chain was obtained from a study of blood T cells in healthy people across ages. For the second PCR, which ran for about 6 to 11 cycles, a sample-barcoded 5' primer and a J-beta primer mix were used. Unique molecular identifiers of 12 random nucleotides labeled each cDNA. A single record per CDR3 protein comes from TCRdb applying MiXCR to the 5' RACE reads. The table lists about 620,000 distinct CDR3 sequences, approximately 21% of them singletons, with 3.5% to 4% in the top ten. This clonotype was detected only a few times. Its antigen is currently unknown. Germline V gene sequence: CDR1 ENHRY, CDR2 SYGVKD. Between the trimmed V and J ends, which lost 6 bases and 5 bases, there was a span of 10 bases. This CDR3 has 13 residues. Notes on the study in general: Naive CD4+ cells and diversity were both higher in long-lived donors than in aged donors. Per million T cells, the diversity of TCR beta decreased roughly linearly as age advanced.

Around 9.5 milliliters of peripheral blood were drawn from each donor. V gene TRBV10-3 combines with J gene TRBJ2-2, with unresolved D. The source material was blood. The receptor comes from a man between 65 and 85 years old in good health. In DNA, the CDR3 is TGTGCCATCAGGTGGACGGAGACCGGGGAGCTGTTTTTT. Translation gives CAIRWTETGELFF.